Below are 23 T cell receptor beta chains sequenced from a single sample in a study of somatic mutations in cytotoxic T cells in rheumatoid arthritis. The protocol was immunoSEQ multiplex PCR, while the TCRdb copy is restricted to in-frame clones and leaves out a portion. The sample yields approximately 2,800 clones, over 50% seen once. Sequenced: CD8+ T cells sorted from synovial fluid. These receptors all come from a woman aged 18-29 years with rheumatoid arthritis.

This clone has a handful of counts. The gene calls are TRBV5-4 and TRBJ2-7, with D maybe TRBD2 (6 bases). The V end lost 3 bases, the J end lost 6 bases, and 13 bases lay between the germline ends. Germline CDR1 is SGHNT and CDR2 is YYREEE (reference sequence). This CDR3 has 13 residues. The CDR3 is CASSWGRQLEQYF. As DNA, the CDR3 is TGTGCCAGCAGCTGGGGGAGGCAGCTCGAGCAGTACTTC.

The J gene is TRBJ2-5, the V gene TRBV19, with TRBD1 matching over 7 bases. V shed 3 bases and J 1 base; nucleotides not matched to a gene: 5. CDR1 LNHDA and CDR2 SQIVND come from the germline V gene (reference sequence). CDR3 length equals 15 residues. CDR3 DNA sequence: TGTGCCAGTAGTATCCTCAGGACAGGCCAAGAGACCCAGTACTTC. The encoded protein is CASSILRTGQETQYF.

The gene calls are TRBV4-2 and TRBJ2-1, with 10 bases matching TRBD2. There are 16 residues in the CDR3. Germline V CDR1 and CDR2: LGHNA, YNFKEQ. Trimming at V came to 1 base and at J to 8 bases, leaving 8 bases not matched to a gene. The CDR3, as DNA: TGTGCCAGCAGCCAAGTCCCCACTAGCGGGGACCATGAGCAGTTCTTC. Residues: CASSQVPTSGDHEQFF.

This chain connects TRBV12-5 to TRBJ1-1; the D gene is possibly TRBD1 (5 bases). Germline values: CDR1 LGHNT, CDR2 FRNRAP. Trimming left V 1 base short and J 2 bases short, with 14 bases between. The CDR3 sequence is 16 residues long. The CDR3 DNA is TGTGCTAGTGGTTTGGACCCCCACGACAGAAACACTGAAGCTTTCTTT. The encoded protein is CASGLDPHDRNTEAFF. Full variable domain (remainder filled in from reference TRBV12-5 and TRBJ1-1): DARVTQTPRHKVTEMGQEVTMRCQPILGHNTVFWYRQTMMQGLELLAYFRNRAPLDDSGMPKDRFSAEMPDATLATLKIQPSEPRDSAVYFCASGLDPHDRNTEAFFGQGTRLTVV.

This clone has only a few counts. The J gene is TRBJ2-7, the V gene TRBV29-1, with D possibly TRBD2 on 6 matching bases. Trimming took off 6 bases at V and 6 bases at J, with 15 bases between the two ends. Looked up from germline, CDR1 is SQVTM and CDR2 is ANQGSEA. This CDR3 is built from 12 residues. For the CDR3, the DNA is TGCAGCGTGGCCCTCCTCGGGGGCGAGCAGTACTTC. This translates into CSVALLGGEQYF.

V is TRBV5-4 and J is TRBJ1-4, with 9 nucleotides matching TRBD1. The CDR3 length is 15 residues. J was trimmed by 5 bases and V by 4 bases; bases with no gene match: 6. CDR1 SGHNT and CDR2 YYREEE come from the germline V gene (reference sequence). CDR3 DNA: TGTGCCAGCAGCCCCGGGGACAGGGAGAATGAAAAACTGTTTTTT. Translating it yields CASSPGDRENEKLFF.

The chain joins TRBV14 to TRBJ1-4; 7 positions match TRBD1. This CDR3 contains 13 residues. From germline, CDR1 is SGHDN and CDR2 FVKESK. The V and J ends lost 5 bases and 8 bases, in that order; junction bases with no gene match: 5. The chain's CDR3 is CASSTTGWEKLFF. The CDR3 nucleotides are TGTGCCAGCAGCACGACAGGGTGGGAAAAACTGTTTTTT.

J is TRBJ2-7 and V is TRBV11-2; possibly TRBD1 for D (6 bases). This CDR3 is built from 14 residues. The germline V gene encodes CDR1 SGHAT and CDR2 FQNNGV. The ends were cut back, 8 bases at V and 5 bases at J, with 19 bases in the middle. This CDR3 reads CASQPPGDLNEQYF. DNA for the CDR3: TGTGCCAGCCAACCGCCAGGGGATCTCAACGAGCAGTACTTC.

This clone was found a few times. The chain has TRBV5-5 and TRBJ1-1, with 8 bases matching TRBD1. The length of the CDR3 is 15 residues. V was pared by 4 bases and J by 4 bases, with 9 bases of the junction left unmatched. Germline V gene sequence: CDR1 SGHKS, CDR2 YYEKEE (reference sequence). In nucleotides, the CDR3 is TGTGCCAGCAGCATGGGAGGACAGGGCAGCACTGAAGCTTTCTTT. It translates to CASSMGGQGSTEAFF.

The gene calls are TRBV5-1 and TRBJ2-1, with 12 bases aligning to TRBD2. The CDR3 is made up of 15 amino acids. V was pared by 4 bases and J by 9 bases, with 8 bases of the junction left unmatched. Germline CDR1 reads SGHRS; CDR2 reads YFSETQ. The CDR3 nucleotides read TGCGCCAGCAGCCCCCAACTAGCGGGAGGCGGTGAGCAGTTCTTC. Translation gives CASSPQLAGGGEQFF. Based on the CDR3 plus reference TRBV5-1 and TRBJ2-1, the full variable domain is KAGVTQTPRYLIKTRGQQVTLSCSPISGHRSVSWYQQTPGQGLQFLFEYFSETQRNKGNFPGRFSGRQFSNSRSEMNVSTLELGDSALYLCASSPQLAGGGEQFFGPGTRLTVL.

V and J are TRBV5-6 and TRBJ2-7; 10 bases align to TRBD2. The CDR3 consists of 14 residues. V was pared by 2 bases and J by 3 bases, with 2 bases of the junction left unmatched. The germline V gene has CDR1 SGHDT and CDR2 YYEEEE. The CDR3 bases are TGTGCCAGCAGCTTTGGACTAGCGGACTACGAGCAGTACTTC. Translation: CASSFGLADYEQYF. Using reference TRBV5-6 and TRBJ2-7 for the parts outside the CDR3, the full variable domain is DAGVTQSPTHLIKTRGQQVTLRCSPKSGHDTVSWYQQALGQGPQFIFQYYEEEERQRGNFPDRFSGHQFPNYSSELNVNALLLGDSALYLCASSFGLADYEQYFGPGTRLTVT.

The chain joins TRBV7-8 to TRBJ1-2; D may be TRBD1 (5 bases). CDR3 length equals 13 residues. Germline V CDR1 and CDR2: SGHVS, FQNEAQ. V shed 5 bases and J shed 6 bases, with 13 bases lying between them. The CDR3 DNA sequence: TGTGCCAGCAGCCGTCTAACAGGTCATGGCTACACCTTC. It is translated as CASSRLTGHGYTF. Complete variable domain (other parts from reference TRBV7-8 and TRBJ1-2): GAGVSQSPRYKVAKRGQDVALRCDPISGHVSLFWYQQALGQGPEFLTYFQNEAQLDKSGLPSDRFFAERPEGSVSTLKIQRTQQEDSAVYLCASSRLTGHGYTFGSGTRLTVV.

J is TRBJ2-2 and V is TRBV4-3; D might be TRBD2 (6 bases). V gave up 1 base and J gave up 7 bases, with 25 bases separating them. Germline V gene lookup returns CDR1 LGHNA and CDR2 YSLEER. This CDR3 spans 19 amino acids. CDR3 region: CASSQATVPGLGEFGELFF. CDR3 in DNA: TGCGCCAGCAGCCAAGCCACCGTCCCGGGACTGGGAGAGTTCGGGGAGCTGTTTTTT.

The chain recombines TRBV4-1 with TRBJ2-7; D may be TRBD2 (5 bases). CDR3 size: 15 residues. Between the trimmed V and J ends, which lost 0 bases and 3 bases, there was a span of 12 bases. The germline V gene encodes CDR1 MGHRA and CDR2 YSYEKL. The CDR3 DNA follows: TGCGCCAGCAGCCAAGATCCGGGGTTGAGCTACGAGCAGTACTTC. This translates into CASSQDPGLSYEQYF.

The chain uses TRBV29-1 and TRBJ2-7; 10 bases fit TRBD1. CDR3 length: 14 amino acids. Germline trimming cut 2 bases from V and 1 base from J; bases unmatched to any gene: 2. Germline-derived CDR1 and CDR2 are SQVTM and ANQGSEA. CDR3 amino acids: CSVETGQGSYEQYF. As DNA, the CDR3 is TGCAGCGTTGAAACGGGACAGGGGTCCTACGAGCAGTACTTC.

The chain is built from TRBV2 and TRBJ1-1; D possibly corresponds to TRBD1 (6 bases). V lost 5 bases and J lost 7, with 14 bases in between. The CDR3 has 13 amino acids. From germline, CDR1 is SNHLY and CDR2 FYNNEI. CDR3 DNA: TGTGCCAGCAGTTCGGGGGGCATTAATGAAGCTTTCTTT. It specifies CASSSGGINEAFF.

The genes are TRBV30 and TRBJ2-7; 7 nucleotides match TRBD1. Germline trimming cut 3 bases from V and 0 bases from J; bases unmatched to any gene: 8. The germline CDR1 and CDR2 sequences are GTSNPN and SVGIG (reference sequence). The CDR3 is 15 residues long. In DNA form, the CDR3 reads TGTGCCTGGAGCGCCGGGACAGAGGACTCCTACGAGCAGTACTTC. Translated: CAWSAGTEDSYEQYF.

This clone was picked up a small number of times. A far larger clone is just one base off, so this is likely a read error. The rearrangement links TRBV4-1 to TRBJ2-2; 8 bases match TRBD2. The J segment lost 4 bases and the V segment lost 0 bases, leaving 7 bases of the junction unmatched. The CDR3 is 17 residues long. Germline CDR1 reads MGHRA; CDR2 reads YSYEKL. CDR3 coding DNA: TGCGCCAGCAGCCAAGAGGCGGCGGGGGGTAGCACCGGGGAGCTGTTTTTT. Translation gives CASSQEAAGGSTGELFF.

This clone appeared a few times. This chain connects TRBV9 to TRBJ1-1; 7 bases align to TRBD1. Losses at the gene ends were 3 bases for V and 0 bases for J; bases not matched to a gene: 5. Per the germline V gene, CDR1 is SGDLS and CDR2 is YYNGEE. The CDR3 is 15 residues long. This CDR3 is CASSARQGMNTEAFF. In DNA, the CDR3 is TGTGCCAGCAGCGCCCGACAGGGAATGAACACTGAAGCTTTCTTT.

The DNA for the CDR3 is TGTGCCAGCAGTCCCTCATACGGGACAGGGCTTGAAGCTTTCTTT. Translated, it gives CASSPSYGTGLEAFF. V usage is TRBV6-5 and J usage is TRBJ1-1; 9 nucleotides match TRBD1. Germline assignment: CDR1 MNHEY and CDR2 SVGAGI. V dropped 5 bases and J dropped 7; count of bases not matched to a gene: 11. There are 15 residues in the CDR3.

This clone qualifies as medium-sized. The chain links TRBV4-2 to TRBJ1-1; unclear D gene. Trimming shortened V by 1 base and J by 9 bases, and 12 bases separated the two germline ends. The CDR3 extends over 13 amino acids. Germline V gene lookup returns CDR1 LGHNA and CDR2 YNFKEQ. The CDR3 loop reads CASSQGSGRQAFF. CDR3 in DNA: TGTGCCAGCAGCCAAGGGTCTGGGCGTCAAGCTTTCTTT.

Concerning this clone: It is likely a read error: a sequence one base away is far more abundant. The sample contains more than one DNA sequence encoding this CDR3. The J gene is TRBJ2-1, the V gene TRBV4-1; 8 bases align to TRBD2. Germline values: CDR1 MGHRA, CDR2 YSYEKL. This CDR3 has 16 amino acids. The CDR3 DNA reads as TGCGCCAGCAGCCAAGAGGCTAGCGGGTCCTACAACGAGCAGTTCTTC. This gives the protein CASSQEASGSYNEQFF.

The genes are TRBV28 and TRBJ1-4; no reliable D call. V shed 3 bases and J shed 4 bases, with 9 bases lying between them. This CDR3 region has 14 residues. The germline gives CDR1 MDHEN, CDR2 SYDVKM. This CDR3 reads CASSFRVVNEKLFF. DNA of the CDR3: TGTGCCAGCAGTTTTCGCGTCGTTAATGAAAAACTGTTTTTT. Full variable domain (rest looked up from reference TRBV28 and TRBJ1-4): DVKVTQSSRYLVKRTGEKVFLECVQDMDHENMFWYRQDPGLGLRLIYFSYDVKMKEKGDIPEGYSVSREKKERFSLILESASTNQTSMYLCASSFRVVNEKLFFGSGTQLSVL.